This TCR beta chain stems from a study of monozygotic twins with inflammatory bowel disease. Study-level results: Those with IBD had lower TCRbeta diversity (inverse Simpson) than their healthy co-twins did. Especially with disease activity, IBD patients shared fewer clonotypes with others than healthy twins did. Patient-specific immunosuppressive treatments may have made repertoires more variable.

As to this clonotype: The antigen is not known.

Template switching incorporated UMIs with a 6-nucleotide sample barcode. TCRdb re-called the 5' RACE reads; one entry per CDR3 protein, DNA not given. The sample table includes hundreds of thousands of distinct CDR3 sequences. This TCR derives from a human donor with ulcerative colitis or Crohn's disease, or a healthy co-twin of an affected twin (not recorded which). The specimen was blood.

The CDR3 loop is CASSPGQNEQFF. The chain uses TRBV3-1 and TRBJ2-1; no DNA is available, so the TRBD1 call from TCRdb remains unchecked. This CDR3 is 12 amino acids long. The germline CDR1 and CDR2 sequences are LGHDT and YNNKEL (reference sequence).